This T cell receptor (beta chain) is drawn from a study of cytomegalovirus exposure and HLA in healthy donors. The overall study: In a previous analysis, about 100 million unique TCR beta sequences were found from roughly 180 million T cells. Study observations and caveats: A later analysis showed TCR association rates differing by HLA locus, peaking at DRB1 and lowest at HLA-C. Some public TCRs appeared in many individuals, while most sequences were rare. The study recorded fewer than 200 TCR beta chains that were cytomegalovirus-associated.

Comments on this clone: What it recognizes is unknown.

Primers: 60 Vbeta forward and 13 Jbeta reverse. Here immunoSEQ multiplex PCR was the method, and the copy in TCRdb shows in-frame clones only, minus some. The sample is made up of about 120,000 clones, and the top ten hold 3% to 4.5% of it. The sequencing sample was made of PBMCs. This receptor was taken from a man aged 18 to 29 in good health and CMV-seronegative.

CDR3 sequence: CASSQEQGAGGTEAFF. DNA of the CDR3: TGTGCCAGCAGCCAAGAACAGGGGGCAGGTGGGACTGAAGCTTTCTTT. The chain carries TRBV4-2 and TRBJ1-1; 9 bases are a match to TRBD1. V dropped 0 bases and J dropped 5; count of bases not matched to a gene: 7. The CDR3 is 16 residues long. Germline-derived CDR1 and CDR2 are LGHNA and YNFKEQ.